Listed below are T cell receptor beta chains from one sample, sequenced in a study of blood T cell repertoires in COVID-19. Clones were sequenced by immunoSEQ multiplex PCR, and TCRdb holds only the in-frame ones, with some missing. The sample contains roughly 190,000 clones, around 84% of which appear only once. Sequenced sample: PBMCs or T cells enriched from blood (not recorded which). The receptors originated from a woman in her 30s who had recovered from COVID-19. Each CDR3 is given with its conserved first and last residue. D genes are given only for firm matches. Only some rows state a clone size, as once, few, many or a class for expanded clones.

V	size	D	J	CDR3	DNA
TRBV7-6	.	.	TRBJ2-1	CASSFSIAARWYEQFF	TGTGCCAGCAGCTTCTCAATAGCGGCCAGGTGGTATGAGCAGTTCTTC
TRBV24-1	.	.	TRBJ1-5	CATSGAYDSNQPQHF	TGTGCCACCAGTGGTGCCTATGATAGCAATCAGCCCCAGCATTTT
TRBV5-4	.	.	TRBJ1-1	CASSLALFGATEAFF	TGTGCCAGCAGCTTGGCCTTATTTGGGGCCACTGAAGCTTTCTTT
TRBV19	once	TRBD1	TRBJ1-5	CASSIGGQNSNQPQHF	TGTGCCAGTAGTATAGGGGGACAGAATAGCAATCAGCCCCAGCATTTT
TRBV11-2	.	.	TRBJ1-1	CASSTSGAYTEAFF	TGTGCCAGCAGCACATCAGGGGCTTACACTGAAGCTTTCTTT
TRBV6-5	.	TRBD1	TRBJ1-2	CASSGQGLYGYTF	TGTGCCAGCAGCGGACAGGGGCTCTATGGCTACACCTTC
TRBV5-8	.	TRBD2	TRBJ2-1	CASSLALVGLANTNNEQFF	TGTGCCAGCAGCTTGGCGCTGGTAGGACTAGCGAATACTAACAATGAGCAGTTCTTC
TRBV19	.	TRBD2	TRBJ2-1	CASSVPGTRTYNEQFF	TGTGCCAGTAGTGTCCCCGGGACTAGGACCTACAATGAGCAGTTCTTC
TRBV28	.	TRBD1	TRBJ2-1	CASRRGNEQFF	TGTGCCAGCCGCAGGGGGAATGAGCAGTTCTTC
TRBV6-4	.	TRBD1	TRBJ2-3	CASSPGTAGTDTQYF	TGTGCCAGCAGTCCCGGGACAGCCGGAACAGATACGCAGTATTTT
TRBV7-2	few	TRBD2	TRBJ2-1	CASSARGEFDEQFF	TGTGCCAGCAGCGCCCGGGGGGAGTTCGATGAGCAGTTCTTC
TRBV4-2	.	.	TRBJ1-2	CASSQTGTFLLYGYTF	TGTGCCAGCAGCCAGACCGGGACTTTCCTCCTCTATGGCTACACCTTC
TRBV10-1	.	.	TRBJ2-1	CASSPPVFTFSYNEQFF	TGCGCCAGCAGTCCTCCGGTTTTTACCTTCTCCTACAATGAGCAGTTCTTC
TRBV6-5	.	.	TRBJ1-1	CASSYSSQGWTEAFF	TGTGCCAGCAGTTACTCGTCGCAGGGCTGGACTGAAGCTTTCTTT
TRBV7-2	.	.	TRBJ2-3	CASSLAPRGSTDTQYF	TGTGCCAGCAGCTTAGCACCCAGGGGCTCCACAGATACGCAGTATTTT
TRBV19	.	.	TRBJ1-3	CASRRSSGNTIYF	TGTGCCAGTAGGCGGAGCTCTGGAAACACCATATATTTT
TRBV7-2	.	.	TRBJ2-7	CASSLLGSSYEQYF	TGTGCCAGCAGCTTGCTCGGTAGCTCCTACGAGCAGTACTTC
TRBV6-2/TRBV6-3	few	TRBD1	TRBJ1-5	CASSHRDSYSNQPQHF	TGTGCCAGCAGCCACCGGGACAGCTATAGCAATCAGCCCCAGCATTTT
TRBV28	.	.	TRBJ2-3	CASSLRGSTDTQYF	TGTGCCAGCAGTTTACGGGGAAGCACAGATACGCAGTATTTT
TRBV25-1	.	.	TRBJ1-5	CASTPSGSNQPQHF	TGTGCCAGCACTCCGTCAGGGAGCAATCAGCCCCAGCATTTT
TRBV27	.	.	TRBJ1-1	CASSQDSYTEAFF	TGTGCCAGCAGTCAAGACAGCTACACTGAAGCTTTCTTT
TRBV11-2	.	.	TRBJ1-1	CASSLRGVYTEAFF	TGTGCCAGCAGCTTGCGGGGGGTCTACACTGAAGCTTTCTTT
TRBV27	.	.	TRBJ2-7	CASSFRDIMGYEQYF	TGTGCCAGCAGTTTTCGAGACATCATGGGCTACGAGCAGTACTTC
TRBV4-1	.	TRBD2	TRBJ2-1	CASSPNFGGRDDEQFF	TGCGCCAGCAGCCCTAACTTCGGGGGGAGGGATGATGAGCAGTTCTTC
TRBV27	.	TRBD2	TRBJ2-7	CASSFASGRYEQYF	TGTGCCAGCAGTTTTGCTAGCGGGAGGTACGAGCAGTACTTC